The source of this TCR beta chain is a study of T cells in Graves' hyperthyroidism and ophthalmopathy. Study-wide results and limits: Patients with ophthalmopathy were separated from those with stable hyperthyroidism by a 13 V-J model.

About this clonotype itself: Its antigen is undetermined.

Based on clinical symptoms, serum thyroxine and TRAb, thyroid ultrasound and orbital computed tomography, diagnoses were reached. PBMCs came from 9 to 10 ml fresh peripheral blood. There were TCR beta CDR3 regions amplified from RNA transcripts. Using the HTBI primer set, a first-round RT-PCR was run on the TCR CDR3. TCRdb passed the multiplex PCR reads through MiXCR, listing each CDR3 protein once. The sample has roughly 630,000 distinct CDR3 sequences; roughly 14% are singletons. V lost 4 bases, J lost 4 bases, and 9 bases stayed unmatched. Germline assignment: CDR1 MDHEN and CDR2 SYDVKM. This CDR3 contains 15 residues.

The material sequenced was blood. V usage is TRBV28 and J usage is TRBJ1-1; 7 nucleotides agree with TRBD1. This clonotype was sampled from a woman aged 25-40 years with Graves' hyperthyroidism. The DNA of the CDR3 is TGTGCCAGCAGTTCAGGGGGGGGGGGGGCCACTGAAGCTTTCTTT. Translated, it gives CASSSGGGGATEAFF. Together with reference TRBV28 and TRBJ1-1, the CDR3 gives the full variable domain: DVKVTQSSRYLVKRTGEKVFLECVQDMDHENMFWYRQDPGLGLRLIYFSYDVKMKEKGDIPEGYSVSREKKERFSLILESASTNQTSMYLCASSSGGGGATEAFFGQGTRLTVV.